Below are 8 T cell receptor beta chains sequenced from a single sample in a study of blood T cell repertoires in COVID-19 (dated by TCRdb to 2018 to 2020). The library relied on the immunoSEQ multiplex PCR assay. Drawn from immuneACCESS, this table holds only the in-frame rearrangements with V and J called that TCRdb kept. Clones are partly lost; checked studies trace under half to an unresolved V gene and leave the rest unexplained. The sample profile shows under 200,000 clones; 79% of them were found once. Roughly 8% of the sample belongs to the ten largest clones. The specimen sequenced was peripheral blood. The receptors here all came from a woman aged 55-69 years with COVID-19, enrolled during active disease.

This clone showed up just once. V and J are TRBV5-4 and TRBJ2-3; D call uncertain. Germline V gene sequence: CDR1 SGHNT, CDR2 YYREEE (reference sequence). Trimming left V 0 bases short and J 2 bases short, with 13 bases between. The CDR3 spans 16 residues. CDR3 DNA: TGTGCCAGCAGCTTGGAGGTAGACTCAACCACAGATACGCAGTATTTT. The encoded protein is CASSLEVDSTTDTQYF.

This chain links TRBV6-5 with TRBJ1-6; D unclear. The V and J ends lost 6 bases and 5 bases respectively, with 11 bases between them. Germline lookup yields CDR1 MNHEY and CDR2 SVGAGI. The CDR3 has 14 amino acids. The chain's CDR3 is CASRKGVDNSPLHF. In DNA, the CDR3 is TGTGCCAGCAGGAAGGGAGTGGATAATTCACCCCTCCACTTT.

The chain carries TRBV7-2 and TRBJ1-2, with 12 nucleotides matching TRBD1. The germline V gene encodes CDR1 SGHTA and CDR2 FQGNSA. Losses at the gene ends were 4 bases for V and 7 bases for J; bases not matched to a gene: 7. The length of the CDR3 is 15 residues. The CDR3, as DNA: TGTGCCAGCAGCTCCCCCGGGACAGGGGGCCTTGGCTACACCTTC. Its translation: CASSSPGTGGLGYTF.

This chain joins TRBV28 and TRBJ1-2; TRBD1 matches at 8 bases. This CDR3 contains 12 residues. The germline V gene encodes CDR1 MDHEN and CDR2 SYDVKM. After removal of 8 bases from V and 4 bases from J, the junction contained 3 bases not matched to a gene. The CDR3 is CASVTGGYGYTF. CDR3 sequence (DNA): TGTGCCAGCGTCACAGGGGGCTATGGCTACACCTTC.

This clone was recorded once. The genes are TRBV30 and TRBJ1-1; D not resolved. This CDR3 spans 16 amino acids. Germline assignment: CDR1 GTSNPN and CDR2 SVGIG (reference sequence). The V end lost 0 bases, the J end lost 2 bases, and 16 bases lay between the germline ends. CDR3 bases: TGTGCCTGGAGTGTATTTGGGCTGGTGCCTAACACTGAAGCTTTCTTT. As protein: CAWSVFGLVPNTEAFF.

V is TRBV5-1 and J is TRBJ2-1; 9 bases are shared with TRBD1. Germline loops: CDR1 SGHRS, CDR2 YFSETQ. V trimming: 4 bases; J trimming: 10 bases; junction bases outside the gene matches: 9. The CDR3 loop spans 14 amino acids. CDR3 region: CASSAGQGGVEQFF. In nucleotides, the CDR3 is TGCGCCAGCAGCGCGGGACAGGGAGGCGTAGAGCAGTTCTTC.

This chain uses TRBV7-8 with TRBJ1-1, with a tentative D call TRBD1 (6 bases). The CDR3 covers 15 residues. Germline assignment: CDR1 SGHVS and CDR2 FQNEAQ. The germline V and J ends were trimmed by 1 base and 2 bases, with 11 bases remaining between them. In DNA, the CDR3 is TGTGCCAGCAGCTTAGGCCGCAGGGGTAACACTGAAGCTTTCTTT. Its protein product is CASSLGRRGNTEAFF.

The chain combines TRBV5-6 with TRBJ1-6; 8 bases match TRBD1. Per the germline V gene, CDR1 is SGHDT and CDR2 is YYEEEE. The CDR3 runs to 18 residues. V gave up 6 bases and J gave up 0 bases; unmatched junction bases: 11. CDR3 residues: CASTRGQGESSYNSPLHF. The DNA of the CDR3 is TGTGCCAGCACCAGAGGACAGGGTGAGAGCTCCTATAATTCACCCCTCCACTTT.